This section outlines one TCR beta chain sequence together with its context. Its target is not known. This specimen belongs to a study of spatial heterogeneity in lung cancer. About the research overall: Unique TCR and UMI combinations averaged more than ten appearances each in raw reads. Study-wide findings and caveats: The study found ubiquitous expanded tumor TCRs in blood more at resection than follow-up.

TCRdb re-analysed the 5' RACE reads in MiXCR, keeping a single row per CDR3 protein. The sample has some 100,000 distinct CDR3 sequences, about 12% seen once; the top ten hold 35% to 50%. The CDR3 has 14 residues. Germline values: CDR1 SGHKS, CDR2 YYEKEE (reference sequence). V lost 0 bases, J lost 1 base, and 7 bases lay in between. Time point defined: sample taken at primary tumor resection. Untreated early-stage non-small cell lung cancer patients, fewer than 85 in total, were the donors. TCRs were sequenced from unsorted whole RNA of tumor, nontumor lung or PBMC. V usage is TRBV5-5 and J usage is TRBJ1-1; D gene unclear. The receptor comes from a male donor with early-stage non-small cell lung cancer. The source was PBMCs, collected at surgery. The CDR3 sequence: CASSLDSWNTEAFF. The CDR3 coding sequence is TGTGCCAGCAGCTTGGACAGCTGGAACACTGAAGCTTTCTTT.